What follows are 16 T cell receptor beta chains derived from one specimen sequenced in a study of T cell responses to AZD1222 COVID-19 vaccine. The data were produced by immunoSEQ multiplex PCR, yet TCRdb's version contains in-frame clones alone and is incomplete. This sample has some 130,000 clones, with around 85% found just once. The specimen was peripheral blood, collected on day 0 of AZD1222 vaccination. Source of these receptors: an adult in good health.

The chain employs TRBV30 and TRBJ1-2; unclear D gene. The CDR3 covers 13 residues. Germline V CDR1 and CDR2: GTSNPN, SVGIG (reference sequence). Deletions cut 2 bases from V and 1 base from J, with 8 bases between. The CDR3 DNA reads TGTGCCTGGAGTCCGACAAATAACTATGGCTACACCTTC. Its protein product is CAWSPTNNYGYTF.

The CDR3 coding sequence is TGTGCCAGCACTAAACATACGTCTACCACTGAAGCTTTCTTT. Its protein is CASTKHTSTTEAFF. The rearrangement joins TRBV6-5 to TRBJ1-1; D unclear. From germline, CDR1 is MNHEY and CDR2 SVGAGI. With 7 bases removed from V and 4 bases from J, the gap between germline ends came to 16 bases. The CDR3 runs 14 residues.

The chain uses TRBV28 and TRBJ1-2, with D possibly matching TRBD1 (6 bases). Germline CDR1 is MDHEN and CDR2 is SYDVKM. This CDR3 is 16 amino acids long. V lost 9 bases and J lost 8, with 28 bases in between. The CDR3 sequence: CASHKRGIEGGVGYTF. The DNA of the CDR3 is TGTGCCAGTCATAAGAGGGGAATAGAGGGGGGTGTCGGCTACACCTTC.

V and J are TRBV5-4 and TRBJ1-4; no clear D gene. Germline V gene sequence: CDR1 SGHNT, CDR2 YYREEE (reference sequence). V lost 2 bases and J 8 bases, leaving 4 bases between the germline ends. The CDR3 sequence is 11 residues long. CDR3 nucleotide sequence: TGTGCCAGCAGCTTCGGCGAAAAACTGTTTTTT. Translated: CASSFGEKLFF.

The chain carries TRBV11-1 and TRBJ1-1; TRBD1 matches at 7 bases. The CDR3 has 15 amino acids. Germline CDR1 and CDR2: SGHAT and FQDESV (reference sequence). V shed 5 bases and J 1 base; nucleotides not matched to a gene: 7. CDR3 region: CASSHSGGRNTEAFF. In nucleotides, the CDR3 is TGTGCCAGCAGCCACTCAGGGGGAAGGAACACTGAAGCTTTCTTT.

The V and J genes are TRBV19 and TRBJ2-5; tentatively, D is TRBD1 (6 bases). CDR3 length: 15 residues. V was cut by 5 bases and J by 4 bases, with 17 bases left in between. Germline CDR1 reads LNHDA; CDR2 reads SQIVND (reference sequence). As DNA, the CDR3 is TGTGCCAGTAGTTCACAGGGAAGTAGGGGAGAGACCCAGTACTTC. This sequence encodes CASSSQGSRGETQYF.

The rearrangement uses TRBV20-1 and TRBJ1-1, with a weak D call TRBD1 (6 bases). The germline V and J ends were trimmed by 3 bases and 8 bases, with 13 bases remaining between them. The CDR3 totals 12 residues. Germline loops: CDR1 DFQATT, CDR2 SNEGSKA (reference sequence). The CDR3 DNA reads TGCAGTGCTAGTGAAGGGGGGAGGGAAGCTTTCTTT. Translated, it gives CSASEGGREAFF.

V and J are TRBV30 and TRBJ1-2; maybe TRBD1 (6 bases). Trimming removed 4 bases from V and 13 bases from J, with 16 bases in between. Germline CDR1 reads GTSNPN; CDR2 reads SVGIG (reference sequence). This CDR3 has 11 residues. In DNA form, the CDR3 reads TGTGCCTGGATAAGGGACAAATCTTCCACCTTC. Its protein is CAWIRDKSSTF.

J is TRBJ2-7 and V is TRBV9, with TRBD1 matching 9 bases. V lost 4 bases, J lost 5 bases, and 7 bases stayed unmatched. The CDR3 runs to 14 residues. Germline CDR1 is SGDLS and CDR2 is YYNGEE. This chain's CDR3 is CASSPGQGKNEQYF. The CDR3 DNA reads as TGTGCCAGCAGCCCGGGACAGGGCAAGAACGAGCAGTACTTC.

V and J are TRBV30 and TRBJ1-1; no clear D gene. The CDR3 covers 16 residues. The germline V gene has CDR1 GTSNPN and CDR2 SVGIG (reference sequence). V was cut by 0 bases and J by 1 base, with 15 bases left in between. The CDR3 here is CAWSVSTVLRNTEAFF. CDR3 DNA: TGTGCCTGGAGTGTTTCGACCGTATTACGGAACACTGAAGCTTTCTTT.

The genes are TRBV5-1 and TRBJ1-6; 11 bases fit TRBD1. Unmatched junction bases numbered 3, after V lost 0 bases and J lost 10 bases. The CDR3 loop spans 15 amino acids. Germline lookup yields CDR1 SGHRS and CDR2 YFSETQ. This CDR3 is CASSLGTGGSSPLHF. CDR3 coding DNA: TGCGCCAGCAGCTTGGGGACAGGGGGCTCCTCACCCCTCCACTTT.

This clone has just one count. The V and J genes are TRBV28 and TRBJ1-2; D not resolved. Per the germline V gene, CDR1 is MDHEN and CDR2 is SYDVKM. There are 14 residues in the CDR3. V was clipped by 6 bases and J by 1 base, with 12 bases between them. The CDR3 DNA is TGTGCCAGCAGAGAACCGGGCCTTAACTATGGCTACACCTTC. It yields the protein CASREPGLNYGYTF.

This clone was recorded only once. This rearrangement joins TRBV11-2 to TRBJ2-7; no clear D. Between the trimmed V and J ends, which lost 5 bases and 3 bases, there was a span of 11 bases. This CDR3 is built from 13 residues. Germline V gene lookup returns CDR1 SGHAT and CDR2 FQNNGV. The CDR3 DNA sequence: TGTGCCAGCAGCCAAAGGAGTCGCTACGAGCAGTACTTC. The encoded protein is CASSQRSRYEQYF.

V is TRBV14 and J is TRBJ1-3, with unresolved D. CDR1 SGHDN and CDR2 FVKESK come from the germline V gene. The CDR3 contains 13 residues. The V gene lost 0 bases and the J gene lost 5 bases, with 5 bases spanning the gap. The DNA for the CDR3 is TGTGCCAGCAGCCAAGATCGGCGAAACACCATATATTTT. Translating it yields CASSQDRRNTIYF.

The rearrangement joins TRBV7-3 to TRBJ1-2, with TRBD1 matching 9 bases. The CDR3 sequence is 15 residues long. Germline V gene data show CDR1 as SGHTA and CDR2 as FQGTGA. The V segment lost 5 bases and the J segment 6 bases; nucleotides outside the gene matches: 10. This CDR3 reads CASSLLQGARNGYTF. CDR3 nucleotide sequence: TGTGCCAGCAGCCTCCTACAGGGGGCGAGGAATGGCTACACCTTC.

The V gene is TRBV27, the J gene TRBJ2-2; D gene ambiguous. The CDR3 length is 11 residues. V lost 5 bases and J 6 bases, leaving 4 bases between the germline ends. Germline V gives CDR1 MNHEY, CDR2 SMNVEV (reference sequence). The CDR3 region is CASSTSGELFF. In DNA, the CDR3 is TGTGCCAGCAGTACATCCGGGGAGCTGTTTTTT.